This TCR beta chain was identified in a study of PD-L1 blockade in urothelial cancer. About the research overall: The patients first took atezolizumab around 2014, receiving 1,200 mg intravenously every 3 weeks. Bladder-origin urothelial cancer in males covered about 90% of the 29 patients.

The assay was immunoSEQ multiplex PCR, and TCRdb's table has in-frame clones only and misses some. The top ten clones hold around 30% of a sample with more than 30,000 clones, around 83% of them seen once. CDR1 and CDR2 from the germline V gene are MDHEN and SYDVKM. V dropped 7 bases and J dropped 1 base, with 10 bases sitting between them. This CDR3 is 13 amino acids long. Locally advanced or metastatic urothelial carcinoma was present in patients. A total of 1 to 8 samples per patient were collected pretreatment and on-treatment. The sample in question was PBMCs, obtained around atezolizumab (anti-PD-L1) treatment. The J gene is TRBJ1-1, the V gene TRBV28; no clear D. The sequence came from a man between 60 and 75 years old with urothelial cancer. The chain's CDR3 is CASNLQQNTEAFF. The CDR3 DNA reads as TGTGCCAGCAACCTACAGCAGAACACTGAAGCTTTCTTT.